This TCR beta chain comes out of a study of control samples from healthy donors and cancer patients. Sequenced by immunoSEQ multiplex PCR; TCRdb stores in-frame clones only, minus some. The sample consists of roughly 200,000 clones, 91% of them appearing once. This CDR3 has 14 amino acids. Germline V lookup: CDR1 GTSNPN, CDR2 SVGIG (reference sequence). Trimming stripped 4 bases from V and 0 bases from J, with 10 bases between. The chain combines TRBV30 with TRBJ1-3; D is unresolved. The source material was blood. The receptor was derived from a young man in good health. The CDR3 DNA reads TGTGCCTGGACGAAACTAAACTCTGGAAACACCATATATTTT. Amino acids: CAWTKLNSGNTIYF.